This T cell receptor (beta chain) appears in the sequencing data of a study of CXCR3-negative and CXCR3-positive naive CD8 T cells. Study-level points and caveats: The naive subsets expressed comparable surface CD5, and the authors inferred TCR strength from TRB CDR3 properties. Similar TRBV-TRBJ usage was seen in naive cells (both CXCR3-negative and CXCR3-positive), but memory cells differed. Naive subsets were similarly diverse, while memory CD8+ repertoires were much less diverse.

UMI labels and 5' RACE were used to prepare the TRB cDNA libraries. No DNA is given; TCRdb re-called the 5' RACE reads and lists each CDR3 protein once. The table for this sample gives around 52,000 distinct CDR3 sequences. Details on this clonotype: Its antigen is still unknown.

The germline V gene has CDR1 SQVTM and CDR2 ANQGSEA. The CDR3 spans 11 residues. This TCR came from a human donor in good health. Some clones in this sample may be carry-over from other donors' samples. Sequencing used memory CD8+ T cells from blood. The rearrangement joins TRBV29-1 to TRBJ1-1. CDR3 sequence reads: CSVETNTEAFF.